This TCR beta chain was retrieved from a study of Graves' ophthalmopathy and Graves' hyperthyroidism. The overall study: The authors collected peripheral blood at initial diagnosis, before any treatment. Study outcomes and limitations: Among expanded thyroid clonotypes above 0.001 frequency, most also occurred in blood.

Amplified TCR beta CDR3 regions were obtained using RNA transcripts as template. HTBI primers were used in a first-round RT-PCR, which preceded a second-round multiplex PCR. Each CDR3 protein gets one entry after TCRdb re-called the multiplex PCR reads with MiXCR. The sample holds roughly 500,000 distinct CDR3 sequences, approximately 15% seen once. CAS ≥3, NOSPECS ≥4, moderate-to-severe activity and duration under 3 months marked donors with ophthalmopathy. PBMCs were density-gradient isolated from 10 ml fresh blood. This clonotype was found many times. Its antigen remains unidentified. The sample was blood. The source is a woman in her twenties or thirties with Graves' ophthalmopathy.

CDR3 sequence (DNA): TGTGCCAGCAGCGTCCGAACTGAAGCTTTCTTT. It is translated as CASSVRTEAFF. V and J are TRBV13 and TRBJ1-1; no reliable D call. This CDR3 region has 11 residues. Germline loops: CDR1 PRHDT, CDR2 FYEKMQ (reference sequence). V lost 5 bases, J lost 5 bases, and 6 bases lay in between.